Listed below are T cell receptor beta chains from one sample, sequenced in a study of T cells in Graves' hyperthyroidism and ophthalmopathy. TCRdb fed the multiplex PCR reads into MiXCR, producing one record per CDR3 protein. The sample includes fewer than 350,000 distinct CDR3 sequences, roughly a fifth of them seen just once. Sequencing used blood. These receptors were collected from a man in his fifties or sixties with Graves' ophthalmopathy. The CDR3 runs from the conserved cysteine through the conserved F or W. Clone size appears in some rows only: once, few, many, or a class for an expanded clone.

V	size	J	CDR3
TRBV2	many	TRBJ2-7	CASRPLRTGGTYEQYF
TRBV18	many	TRBJ1-5	CASSPGWTVSDQPQHF
TRBV9	-	TRBJ1-3	CASSVAGGLDGNTIYF
TRBV6-2/TRBV6-3	-	TRBJ1-4	CASSMGAAEKLFF
TRBV11-3	many	TRBJ2-1	CASSLGGEQFF
TRBV6-1	few	TRBJ1-4	CASLRGETNEKLFF
TRBV7-9	-	TRBJ2-7	CASSLGMGEQYF
TRBV12-3/TRBV12-4	few	TRBJ2-7	CASRRGPNSYEQYF
TRBV5-8	-	TRBJ1-2	CATEPGVNHGYTF
TRBV7-8	-	TRBJ2-4	CASSLGRTPKNIQYF
TRBV30	many	TRBJ2-1	CAWSVLAVVSNEQFF
TRBV24-1	once	TRBJ2-7	CATSASSGTGWYEQYF
TRBV3-1	-	TRBJ1-6	CASSQGQINSPLHF
TRBV5-1	few	TRBJ2-7	CASSLKSEAGGSITYEQYF
TRBV3-1	many	TRBJ2-7	CASSLGTSNEQYF
TRBV6-2/TRBV6-3	-	TRBJ2-1	CASSHSPQGLHPLFF
TRBV20-1	many	TRBJ1-5	CSAKAGANQPQHF
TRBV6-2/TRBV6-3	few	TRBJ2-3	CASSSGTATDTQYF
TRBV27	few	TRBJ2-5	CASSTGLQETQYF
TRBV7-9	many	TRBJ2-1	CASSYGLAGYNEQFF
TRBV11-2	few	TRBJ2-7	CASSTIRGPSYEQYF
TRBV30	many	TRBJ1-2	CAWRETGTGYTF
TRBV6-5	-	TRBJ1-2	CASSLGTGALWGYTF
TRBV5-1	-	TRBJ1-5	CASSLAPGWDSNQPQHF
TRBV7-2	-	TRBJ1-2	CASSLRTEVGIYYGYTF
TRBV18	many	TRBJ2-1	CASSRTGDTYNEQFF
TRBV19	-	TRBJ2-1	CASSKLAGEGGPYNEQFF
TRBV7-3	-	TRBJ2-7	CASSFWDRPSSYEQYF
TRBV20-1	many	TRBJ2-1	CSAPRYNEQFF